This entry describes one T cell receptor (beta chain). Its antigen is not known. The CDR3 runs 17 residues. CDR1 SGHRS and CDR2 YFSETQ come from the germline V gene. The data are from a study of monozygotic twins with inflammatory bowel disease. The study, taken as a whole, reports: Since immunosuppressive treatments differed, patient repertoires may have gained added variability. IBD patients showed reduced TCRbeta diversity (inverse Simpson) versus healthy co-twins.

TCRdb reanalyzed the 5' RACE reads and collapses them to one entry per CDR3 protein, without DNA. The specimen's table records approximately 400,000 distinct CDR3 sequences. J is TRBJ1-4 and V is TRBV5-1; there is no DNA to check the TCRdb D call of TRBD1. The sequence derives from a human donor with ulcerative colitis or Crohn's disease, or a healthy co-twin of an affected twin (not recorded which). The source material was blood. CDR3 loop: CASSLESRGSRGEKLFF.